Shown below are 31 T cell receptor beta chains from a single sample sequenced in a study of blood T cells in healthy people across ages (dated by TCRdb to the mid-2010s). Preparation of the library involved 5' RACE. Instrument on record: Illumina HiSeq 2500. A second PCR of roughly 7 to 11 cycles was performed with a sample-barcoded 5' primer and a J-beta primer mix. Using fastp at Q25 and MiXCR, TCRdb reprocessed the public reads and kept productive beta chains. Rows with one shared CDR3 protein collapse into an entry with the most common genes and DNA. The sample table contains roughly 860,000 distinct CDR3 sequences; only one count was recorded for approximately 59% of them. The ten largest clones capture about 27% of the sample. The specimen sequenced was blood. The receptors were sampled from a man aged 30-40 years in good health.

The V gene is TRBV5-1, the J gene TRBJ1-2; D gene unclear. The V end lost 4 bases, the J end lost 8 bases, and 15 bases lay between the germline ends. CDR3 size: 13 residues. The germline CDR1 and CDR2 sequences are SGHRS and YFSETQ. This chain's CDR3 is CASSTGQHGGYTF. CDR3 nucleotides: TGCGCCAGCAGCACGGGCCAGCACGGGGGCTACACCTTC.

This clonotype was detected only a few times. The J gene is TRBJ1-1, the V gene TRBV28; D gene uncertain. Per the germline V gene, CDR1 is MDHEN and CDR2 is SYDVKM. The CDR3 totals 11 residues. Trimming stripped 5 bases from V and 8 bases from J, with 9 bases between. CDR3 in DNA: TGTGCCAGCAGTGCTCCCCTAGAAGCTTTCTTT. As protein: CASSAPLEAFF.

The V call is TRBV19, the J call TRBJ2-3; 8 bases agree with TRBD2. CDR1 LNHDA and CDR2 SQIVND come from the germline V gene (reference sequence). V shed 7 bases and J 6 bases; nucleotides not matched to a gene: 15. This CDR3 comprises 16 residues. Written as DNA, the CDR3 is TGTGCCAGTACCTCAATGGACGAGCGGGGGATGGATACGCAGTATTTT. As protein: CASTSMDERGMDTQYF.

The rearrangement joins TRBV5-5 to TRBJ1-5, with D uncertain. V lost 0 bases to trimming and J lost 12 bases, with 10 bases between them. CDR3 size: 12 residues. Per germline, CDR1 SGHKS and CDR2 YYEKEE (reference sequence). In DNA form, the CDR3 reads TGTGCCAGCAGCTTGGAGCCGGGCATCCAGCATTTT. This gives the protein CASSLEPGIQHF.

The chain recombines TRBV11-1 with TRBJ2-3; D gene ambiguous. Trimming took 5 bases from V and 11 from J, leaving 11 bases between them. The CDR3 sequence is 11 residues long. CDR1 and CDR2 (germline): SGHAT, FQDESV (reference sequence). This CDR3 reads CASSAVVGQYF. Here the CDR3 DNA reads TGTGCCAGCAGCGCCGTTGTCGGGCAGTATTTT.

V usage is TRBV7-8 and J usage is TRBJ2-5; 7 positions agree with TRBD2. The tail of the sequence fits TRBJ2-7 better, so the J call may be wrong. This CDR3 is built from 12 residues. The germline gives CDR1 SGHVS, CDR2 FQNEAQ. The CDR3 here is CASSPGRVEQYF. CDR3 bases: TGTGCCAGCAGCCCGGGGAGGGTCGAGCAGTACTTC.

This clonotype has only a few counts. This chain joins TRBV7-2 and TRBJ2-1; 13 bases match TRBD2. The junction had 13 bases not matched to a gene; V was cut back by 5 bases and J by 0 bases. From germline, CDR1 is SGHTA and CDR2 FQGNSA. The CDR3 totals 20 residues. The CDR3 nucleotides read TGTGCCAGCAGCCCCCGGACTAGCGGGGGCCGATTCAGCTCCTACAATGAGCAGTTCTTC. Translated, it gives CASSPRTSGGRFSSYNEQFF.

This clonotype has just one count. The chain combines TRBV19 with TRBJ2-1, with 11 bases lining up with TRBD2. After removal of 4 bases from V and 8 bases from J, the junction contained 7 bases not matched to a gene. Germline V lookup: CDR1 LNHDA, CDR2 SQIVND (reference sequence). The CDR3 has 15 amino acids. Written as DNA, the CDR3 is TGTGCCAGTAGTAATAGCGGGGGGGCTTTCCATGAGCAGTTCTTC. It specifies CASSNSGGAFHEQFF.

Details on this clonotype: This may come from a read error, since a much larger clone is one base off. V and J are TRBV20-1 and TRBJ2-7, with D possibly TRBD2 on 6 matching bases. CDR3 length: 14 residues. Germline CDR1 reads DFQATT; CDR2 reads SNEGSKA (reference sequence). Trimming pared 8 bases from V and 3 bases from J, leaving 20 bases between. The CDR3 DNA reads TGCAGTACGATCTTAAGCGGGTTTGACTACGAGCAGTACTTC. Translated: CSTILSGFDYEQYF.

The genes are TRBV4-3 and TRBJ2-3; D possibly corresponds to TRBD2 (6 bases). V lost 1 base and J lost 7, with 18 bases in between. Germline CDR1 and CDR2: LGHNA and YSLEER. The CDR3 has 16 amino acids. In nucleotides, the CDR3 is TGCGCCAGCAGCCAAGGAGAGGGACTCCCTCTGAATACGCAGTATTTT. This translates into CASSQGEGLPLNTQYF.

The chain recombines TRBV14 with TRBJ1-4; D possibly corresponds to TRBD1 (5 bases). Germline CDR1 and CDR2: SGHDN and FVKESK. V lost 4 bases, J lost 8 bases, and 14 bases lay in between. The CDR3 has 14 residues. As DNA, the CDR3 is TGTGCCAGCAGCCGAGGCAGGGAGAAAGAAAAACTGTTTTTT. It encodes CASSRGREKEKLFF.

This rearrangement joins TRBV4-2 to TRBJ2-1; 12 bases are a match to TRBD2. This CDR3 comprises 16 residues. Germline CDR1 reads LGHNA; CDR2 reads YNFKEQ. Trimming cost V 0 bases and J 6 bases; bases outside gene matches: 3. CDR3 nucleotide sequence: TGTGCCAGCAGCCAAGAGCCTAGCGGGGGGGCCAATGAGCAGTTCTTC. Protein sequence: CASSQEPSGGANEQFF.

The chain employs TRBV7-9 and TRBJ1-5; D gene uncertain. Between the trimmed V and J ends, which lost 5 bases and 4 bases, there was a span of 12 bases. The CDR3 consists of 14 residues. Per the germline V gene, CDR1 is SEHNR and CDR2 is FQNEAQ (reference sequence). The CDR3 DNA is TGTGCCAGCAGCCTAGAGGACGGAAATCAGCCCCAGCATTTT. This codes for CASSLEDGNQPQHF. The whole variable domain, filled in from reference TRBV7-9 and TRBJ1-5, reads DTGVSQNPRHKITKRGQNVTFRCDPISEHNRLYWYRQTLGQGPEFLTYFQNEAQLEKSRLLSDRFSAERPKGSFSTLEIQRTEQGDSAMYLCASSLEDGNQPQHFGDGTRLSIL.

J is TRBJ2-5 and V is TRBV6-2 or TRBV6-3; 7 nucleotides agree with TRBD1. V dropped 6 bases and J dropped 5; count of bases not matched to a gene: 12. The CDR3 extends over 15 amino acids. CDR1 MNHEY and CDR2 SVGEGT come from the germline V gene. CDR3 sequence reads: CASSDPTGVRETQYF. CDR3 sequence (DNA): TGTGCCAGCAGCGACCCCACAGGGGTAAGGGAGACCCAGTACTTC.

This chain uses TRBV25-1 with TRBJ1-2; D unresolved. The germline CDR1 and CDR2 sequences are MGHDK and SYGVNS. V was pared by 10 bases and J by 5 bases, with 14 bases between. This CDR3 comprises 12 residues. This CDR3 reads CATWQARYGYTF. CDR3 bases: TGTGCCACCTGGCAAGCCCGATATGGCTACACCTTC.

This rearrangement joins TRBV4-2 to TRBJ2-5, with 9 bases lining up with TRBD1. Germline V CDR1 and CDR2: LGHNA, YNFKEQ. The CDR3 length is 15 residues. The trim removed 4 bases at V and 5 bases at J, leaving 8 bases unmatched. CDR3: CASSLKDRGIETQYF. DNA for the CDR3: TGTGCCAGCAGCCTCAAAGACAGGGGGATCGAGACCCAGTACTTC.

The chain is built from TRBV29-1 and TRBJ1-2, with TRBD1 identical over 9 bases. The germline gives CDR1 SQVTM, CDR2 ANQGSEA. The CDR3 runs 13 residues. The junction had 6 bases not matched to a gene; V was cut back by 6 bases and J by 4 bases. CDR3 DNA: TGCAGCGTGGCTACAGGGGGCGGCTATGGCTACACCTTC. Protein: CSVATGGGYGYTF. Using reference TRBV29-1 and TRBJ1-2 for the parts outside the CDR3, the full variable domain is SAVISQKPSRDICQRGTSLTIQCQVDSQVTMMFWYRQQPGQSLTLIATANQGSEATYESGFVIDKFPISRPNLTFSTLTVSNMSPEDSSIYLCSVATGGGYGYTFGSGTRLTVV.

The CDR3 DNA reads as TGTGCCACCGCTCGGGGGCAGGGGGGCGAAAAACTGTTTTTT. Translation: CATARGQGGEKLFF. This chain links TRBV27 with TRBJ1-4; TRBD1 matches 7 bases. Per the germline V gene, CDR1 is MNHEY and CDR2 is SMNVEV (reference sequence). Germline trimming cut 10 bases from V and 8 bases from J; bases unmatched to any gene: 13. The CDR3 sequence is 14 residues long.

The chain uses TRBV10-3 and TRBJ2-7; TRBD2 matches at 8 bases. CDR1 and CDR2 from the germline V gene are ENHRY and SYGVKD. Losses at the gene ends were 0 bases for V and 11 bases for J; bases not matched to a gene: 6. This CDR3 is built from 13 residues. This chain's CDR3 is CAISESGAGAKYF. Here the CDR3 DNA reads TGTGCCATCAGTGAGTCGGGAGCGGGGGCTAAGTACTTC.

This rearrangement joins TRBV20-1 to TRBJ2-3; tentatively, D is TRBD2 (5 bases). The CDR3 has 12 amino acids. CDR1 is DFQATT, CDR2 SNEGSKA, per germline (reference sequence). Trimming took off 7 bases at V and 4 bases at J, with 12 bases between the two ends. CDR3 loop: CSVPGLPDTQYF. The CDR3 DNA is TGCAGTGTCCCAGGACTGCCAGATACGCAGTATTTT.

This clonotype has just a few counts. The rearrangement joins TRBV18 to TRBJ2-6, with 7 nucleotides matching TRBD1. The junction had 8 bases not matched to a gene; V was cut back by 4 bases and J by 2 bases. The CDR3 spans 17 residues. The germline gives CDR1 KGHSH, CDR2 LQKENI. The DNA of the CDR3 is TGTGCCAGCTCACTTAGTGAGGGGGCCCCTGGGGCCAACGTCCTGACTTTC. This encodes CASSLSEGAPGANVLTF.

This clonotype was recorded a few times. The chain's CDR3 is CASSLDRGKDTQYF. The CDR3 region has the DNA TGTGCCAGCAGCCTGGACAGGGGAAAAGATACGCAGTATTTT. J is TRBJ2-3 and V is TRBV14, with 9 bases identical to TRBD1. Germline-derived CDR1 and CDR2 are SGHDN and FVKESK. V was pared by 4 bases and J by 5 bases, with 4 bases of the junction left unmatched. The CDR3 extends over 14 amino acids.

The chain has TRBV28 and TRBJ1-1, with 10 bases that match TRBD1. The CDR3 sequence is 17 residues long. CDR1 and CDR2 (germline): MDHEN, SYDVKM. The J segment lost 3 bases and the V segment lost 4 bases, leaving 11 bases of the junction unmatched. Written as DNA, the CDR3 is TGTGCCAGCAGTTCTATCTCCCGGACAGGGGGAGACACTGAAGCTTTCTTT. Encoded protein: CASSSISRTGGDTEAFF.

CDR3 sequence: CASSVDSGSSYNSPLHF. The CDR3 DNA reads TGTGCCAGCAGCGTAGATTCTGGGAGCTCCTATAATTCACCCCTCCACTTT. The rearrangement joins TRBV9 to TRBJ1-6; D remains unclear. The CDR3 consists of 17 residues. Per germline, CDR1 SGDLS and CDR2 YYNGEE. V was trimmed by 0 bases and J by 0 bases, leaving 10 bases between them. The entire variable domain, with the rest obtained from reference TRBV9 and TRBJ1-6, is as follows: DSGVTQTPKHLITATGQRVTLRCSPRSGDLSVYWYQQSLDQGLQFLIQYYNGEERAKGNILERFSAQQFPDLHSELNLSSLELGDSALYFCASSVDSGSSYNSPLHFGNGTRLTVT.

This clonotype was counted a few times. The rearrangement joins TRBV12-3 or TRBV12-4 to TRBJ2-3, with D hard to call. Trimming pared 7 bases from V and 2 bases from J, leaving 19 bases between. The CDR3 length is 16 residues. The CDR3 DNA is TGTGCCAGCACTTACGTGGACCCCCTCATCACAGATACGCAGTATTTT. This sequence encodes CASTYVDPLITDTQYF.

The chain combines TRBV29-1 with TRBJ2-3; D remains ambiguous. Trimming pared 3 bases from V and 0 bases from J, leaving 10 bases between. The CDR3 consists of 14 residues. CDR1 is SQVTM, CDR2 ANQGSEA, per germline. Here the CDR3 reads CSVDSSTSTDTQYF. The CDR3 nucleotides read TGCAGCGTTGATTCTTCAACTAGCACAGATACGCAGTATTTT.

The rearrangement links TRBV5-1 to TRBJ2-3, with D unclear. Between the trimmed V and J ends, which lost 0 bases and 3 bases, there was a span of 17 bases. Germline assignment: CDR1 SGHRS and CDR2 YFSETQ. The CDR3 is 17 residues long. The CDR3 reads CASSLDPPGPQTDTQYF. CDR3 DNA: TGCGCCAGCAGCTTGGATCCTCCGGGCCCCCAGACAGATACGCAGTATTTT. The complete variable domain, with remaining parts taken from reference TRBV5-1 and TRBJ2-3, reads KAGVTQTPRYLIKTRGQQVTLSCSPISGHRSVSWYQQTPGQGLQFLFEYFSETQRNKGNFPGRFSGRQFSNSRSEMNVSTLELGDSALYLCASSLDPPGPQTDTQYFGPGTRLTVL.

This rearrangement joins TRBV12-3 or TRBV12-4 to TRBJ2-1; 7 bases fit TRBD2. The CDR3 contains 16 residues. The trim removed 1 base at V and 5 bases at J, leaving 8 bases unmatched. The CDR3 sequence: CASSLEVASGNNEQFF. The CDR3 DNA follows: TGTGCCAGCAGTTTAGAGGTGGCTAGCGGTAACAATGAGCAGTTCTTC.

J is TRBJ1-1 and V is TRBV30; D gene unclear. CDR3 length: 13 residues. The V end lost 3 bases, the J end lost 1 base, and 9 bases lay between the germline ends. CDR1 and CDR2 (germline): GTSNPN, SVGIG (reference sequence). CDR3 coding DNA: TGTGCCTGGAGCCCCGGTCGGAACACTGAAGCTTTCTTT. Protein: CAWSPGRNTEAFF.

J is TRBJ2-7 and V is TRBV20-1; 13 bases are shared with TRBD2. With the DNA end fitting TRBJ2-5 better, the J assignment may be wrong. The CDR3 is 15 residues long. CDR1 is DFQATT, CDR2 SNEGSKA, per germline (reference sequence). DNA of the CDR3: TGCAGTGCTACTCGGACTAGCGGGGGCGGAGAGACCCAGTACTTC. Amino acid sequence: CSATRTSGGGETQYF.

The J gene is TRBJ2-3, the V gene TRBV10-3, with TRBD2 as a possible D gene (7 bases). V was clipped by 10 bases and J by 5 bases, with 16 bases between them. This CDR3 spans 13 amino acids. CDR1 and CDR2 from the germline V gene are ENHRY and SYGVKD. In DNA form, the CDR3 reads TGTGCCACCACGGGGGGCCCGCGAGATACGCAGTATTTT. Its translation is CATTGGPRDTQYF.